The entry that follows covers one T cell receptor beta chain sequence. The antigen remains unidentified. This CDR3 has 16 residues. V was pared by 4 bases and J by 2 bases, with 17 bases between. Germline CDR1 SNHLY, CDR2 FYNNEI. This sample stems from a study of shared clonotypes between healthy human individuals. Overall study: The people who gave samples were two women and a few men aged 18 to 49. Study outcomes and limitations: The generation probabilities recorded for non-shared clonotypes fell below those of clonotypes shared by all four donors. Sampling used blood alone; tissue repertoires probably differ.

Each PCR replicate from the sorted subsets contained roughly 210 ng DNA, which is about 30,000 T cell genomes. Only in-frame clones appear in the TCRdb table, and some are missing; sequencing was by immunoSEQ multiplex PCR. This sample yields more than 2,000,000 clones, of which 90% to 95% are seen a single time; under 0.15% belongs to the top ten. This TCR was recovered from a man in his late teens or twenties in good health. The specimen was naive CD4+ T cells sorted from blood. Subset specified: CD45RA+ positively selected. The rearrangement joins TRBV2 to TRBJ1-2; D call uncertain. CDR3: CASSALPVPGNYGYTF. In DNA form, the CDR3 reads TGTGCCAGCAGTGCTTTACCGGTTCCGGGGAACTATGGCTACACCTTC.